This T cell receptor beta chain was identified in a study of PD-L1 blockade in urothelial cancer. Time point defined: peripheral blood 6 weeks after treatment start. Sampling of each patient yielded between 1 and 8 specimens, collected pretreatment and on-treatment. The table came from immunoSEQ multiplex PCR; TCRdb's copy has only in-frame clones and leaves some out. Counted here are around 80,000 clones, more than 85% occurring once; the ten biggest clones make up 0.87%. Per the germline V gene, CDR1 is SGHRS and CDR2 is YFSETQ. V lost 0 bases, J lost 2 bases, and 12 bases lay in between. This CDR3 spans 15 amino acids.

The TCR comes from an elderly woman with urothelial cancer. The rearrangement joins TRBV5-1 to TRBJ2-7; possibly TRBD2 for D (7 bases). The sequencing here drew on PBMCs, taken around atezolizumab (anti-PD-L1) treatment. The CDR3 DNA is TGCGCCAGCAGCTTGGAAGGGGGGGCCACCTACGAGCAGTACTTC. Translation gives CASSLEGGATYEQYF.